The 27 T cell receptor beta chains listed next were all sequenced from one sample in a study of vaccination and CD4 T cells after COVID-19. Treatment specified: roughly 10-day PBMC culture with coronavirus spike peptide pools or control peptides (ViraFEST assay). For these TCRs, the target antigens are not known. The Oncomine TCR Beta short-read assay sequenced DNA from cultured CD4+ T cells. TCRdb reprocessed the PCR reads with MiXCR, giving one entry per CDR3 protein. Of about 16,000 distinct CDR3 sequences listed, roughly 61% were seen once; the top ten hold approximately 12%. Material for sequencing was CD4+ T cells from blood, cultured in vitro. The origin of the receptors is a human donor who had recovered from COVID-19.

The chain combines TRBV24-1 with TRBJ2-5; 7 bases match TRBD2. CDR1 and CDR2 from the germline V gene are KGHDR and SFDVKD. V dropped 3 bases and J dropped 4; count of bases not matched to a gene: 7. This CDR3 region has 15 residues. The CDR3 protein is CATSDPVSGGETQYF. The CDR3 DNA reads as TGTGCCACCAGTGATCCCGTTTCGGGGGGAGAGACCCAGTACTTC.

The J gene is TRBJ1-1, the V gene TRBV6-1; 8 bases map to TRBD1. The trim removed 4 bases at V and 4 bases at J, leaving 11 bases unmatched. The CDR3 spans 16 residues. The germline V gene has CDR1 MNHNS and CDR2 SASEGT. The CDR3, as DNA: TGTGCCAGCAGTGCGATAATCGGACAGGGAAGCACTGAAGCTTTCTTT. Protein product: CASSAIIGQGSTEAFF.

The chain is built from TRBV27 and TRBJ2-3; possibly TRBD1 for D (6 bases). Germline-derived CDR1 and CDR2 are MNHEY and SMNVEV (reference sequence). The CDR3 contains 13 residues. The V end lost 6 bases, the J end lost 5 bases, and 12 bases lay between the germline ends. The CDR3 DNA follows: TGTGCCAGCAGCCTTATAGGGGGAGATACGCAGTATTTT. This codes for CASSLIGGDTQYF.

This clonotype was seen just once. The V call is TRBV4-1, the J call TRBJ2-3; tentatively, D is TRBD1 or TRBD2 (6 bases each). The CDR3 is 16 amino acids. Deletions cut 4 bases from V and 0 bases from J, with 14 bases between. Germline CDR1 MGHRA, CDR2 YSYEKL. In DNA, the CDR3 is TGCGCCAGCAGCCGCTTTGGGGGGACAAGCACAGATACGCAGTATTTT. Translation gives CASSRFGGTSTDTQYF.

This clonotype turned up a few times. The J gene is TRBJ1-1, the V gene TRBV6-1; D is unresolved. CDR1 MNHNS and CDR2 SASEGT come from the germline V gene. This CDR3 contains 13 residues. V dropped 6 bases and J dropped 4 bases, with 12 bases sitting between them. CDR3 region: CASRLGMGTEAFF. In DNA, the CDR3 is TGTGCCAGCAGATTAGGGATGGGCACTGAAGCTTTCTTT.

This chain links TRBV5-1 with TRBJ1-6, with D possibly being TRBD1 (5 bases). The CDR3 contains 14 residues. Germline V gives CDR1 SGHRS, CDR2 YFSETQ. Trimming took off 3 bases at V and 8 bases at J, with 12 bases between the two ends. The CDR3 here is CASSSSRADSPLHF. CDR3 DNA sequence: TGCGCCAGCAGCTCCTCCAGGGCTGATTCACCCCTCCACTTT.

The gene calls are TRBV27 and TRBJ1-1, with no clear D. The germline V and J ends were trimmed by 5 bases and 1 base, with 8 bases remaining between them. CDR1 and CDR2 (germline): MNHEY, SMNVEV (reference sequence). This CDR3 has 13 amino acids. CDR3 region: CASSARRNTEAFF. DNA for the CDR3: TGTGCCAGCAGTGCCCGGCGGAACACTGAAGCTTTCTTT.

The chain couples TRBV5-8 to TRBJ1-5; unclear D gene. CDR1 and CDR2 from the germline V gene are SGHTS and YDEGEE. Trimming shortened V by 6 bases and J by 2 bases, and 18 bases separated the two germline ends. This CDR3 spans 16 amino acids. The CDR3 nucleotides read TGTGCCAGCACCTCCTTTGGGATGTTGGGCAATCAGCCCCAGCATTTT. Its protein is CASTSFGMLGNQPQHF.

This clonotype was seen once. The gene calls are TRBV15 and TRBJ2-5; TRBD1 might be the D (6 bases). The CDR3 runs to 13 residues. V was shortened by 6 bases and J by 4 bases, with 12 bases between the two germline ends. Looked up from germline, CDR1 is LNHNV and CDR2 is YYDKDF (reference sequence). The CDR3 coding sequence is TGTGCCACCAGTATACAGGGCGCAGAGACCCAGTACTTC. Its protein is CATSIQGAETQYF.

The chain joins TRBV4-2 to TRBJ2-3, with a tentative D call TRBD1 (5 bases). Germline V gives CDR1 LGHNA, CDR2 YNFKEQ. Trimming took off 1 base at V and 8 bases at J, with 19 bases between the two ends. The CDR3 covers 16 residues. In DNA form, the CDR3 reads TGTGCCAGCAGCCAAGTAGGGGCAGGGCCCGCGACTACGCAGTATTTT. This codes for CASSQVGAGPATTQYF.

J is TRBJ2-2 and V is TRBV28, with D possibly TRBD2 on 6 matching bases. The CDR3 spans 12 residues. V lost 5 bases and J lost 13, with 14 bases in between. Germline assignment: CDR1 MDHEN and CDR2 SYDVKM. The chain's CDR3 is CASSQAAGGLFF. In DNA form, the CDR3 reads TGTGCCAGCAGTCAGGCAGCGGGCGGGCTGTTTTTT. The complete variable domain, with remaining parts taken from reference TRBV28 and TRBJ2-2, reads DVKVTQSSRYLVKRTGEKVFLECVQDMDHENMFWYRQDPGLGLRLIYFSYDVKMKEKGDIPEGYSVSREKKERFSLILESASTNQTSMYLCASSQAAGGLFFGEGSRLTVL.

V gene TRBV4-1 combines with J gene TRBJ2-2, with TRBD2 identical over 9 bases. V lost 10 bases, J lost 6 bases, and 9 bases stayed unmatched. The CDR3 is made up of 14 amino acids. The V gene's germline CDR1 is MGHRA and CDR2 YSYEKL. The CDR3, as DNA: TGCGCCACCAAGAGATTAGCGGGAGCCGGGGAGCTGTTTTTT. This encodes CATKRLAGAGELFF.

This clonotype was seen a handful of times. V and J are TRBV4-1 and TRBJ2-2; D remains ambiguous. V shed 5 bases and J shed 8 bases, with 9 bases lying between them. The CDR3 runs to 12 residues. CDR1 and CDR2 from the germline V gene are MGHRA and YSYEKL. In DNA form, the CDR3 reads TGCGCCAGCAGCAGCTCCGGGGGGGAGCTGTTTTTT. Translating gives CASSSSGGELFF.

The J gene is TRBJ2-5, the V gene TRBV11-1; 10 nucleotides agree with TRBD1. V lost 3 bases, J lost 2 bases, and 0 bases stayed unmatched. CDR1 is SGHAT, CDR2 FQDESV, per germline (reference sequence). CDR3 size: 14 residues. CDR3 protein: CASSLDRGQETQYF. CDR3 nucleotides: TGTGCCAGCAGCTTGGACAGGGGGCAAGAGACCCAGTACTTC.

The chain joins TRBV7-2 to TRBJ2-1, with 7 bases identical to TRBD2. The CDR3 runs to 16 residues. Trimming cost V 5 bases and J 6 bases; bases outside gene matches: 13. CDR1 and CDR2 (germline): SGHTA, FQGNSA. CDR3 coding DNA: TGTGCCAGCAGCCCTAGGGGCGGGAGAATTTCCAATGAGCAGTTCTTC. Encoded protein: CASSPRGGRISNEQFF.

This clonotype was picked up one time. The rearrangement links TRBV19 to TRBJ1-5, with D uncertain. The V gene lost 3 bases and the J gene lost 0 bases, with 15 bases spanning the gap. Germline-derived CDR1 and CDR2 are LNHDA and SQIVND (reference sequence). The CDR3 is 17 residues long. This CDR3 is CASSISGRRYSNQPQHF. The DNA of the CDR3 is TGTGCCAGTAGTATTTCTGGGCGTCGATATAGCAATCAGCCCCAGCATTTT. Full variable domain (outside the CDR3, taken from reference TRBV19 and TRBJ1-5): DGGITQSPKYLFRKEGQNVTLSCEQNLNHDAMYWYRQDPGQGLRLIYYSQIVNDFQKGDIAEGYSVSREKKESFPLTVTSAQKNPTAFYLCASSISGRRYSNQPQHFGDGTRLSIL.

The rearrangement uses TRBV6-5 and TRBJ1-2; D perhaps matches TRBD1 (6 bases). Germline loops: CDR1 MNHEY, CDR2 SVGAGI. The CDR3 loop spans 16 amino acids. The ends were cut back, 0 bases at V and 7 bases at J, with 18 bases in the middle. CDR3 region: CASSYSFLPGDGGYTF. CDR3 in DNA: TGTGCCAGCAGTTACTCATTTCTCCCAGGGGACGGTGGCTACACCTTC.

As DNA, the CDR3 is TGTGCCACCAGGCGGGGACTAGCGGGAGGTGACAATGAGCAGTTCTTC. This codes for CATRRGLAGGDNEQFF. The rearrangement joins TRBV24-1 to TRBJ2-1; 15 bases line up with TRBD2. After removal of 7 bases from V and 5 bases from J, the junction contained 5 bases not matched to a gene. Germline CDR1 and CDR2: KGHDR and SFDVKD. CDR3 length: 16 amino acids.

The rearrangement uses TRBV11-3 and TRBJ2-1; 8 nucleotides line up with TRBD1. The CDR3 covers 14 residues. The V gene's germline CDR1 is SGHNT and CDR2 YENEEA. J gave up 2 bases and V 5 bases, and 2 bases lay outside the gene matches. Written as DNA, the CDR3 is TGTGCCAGCAGCCCGGGACAGGCCTACAATGAGCAGTTCTTC. Encoded protein: CASSPGQAYNEQFF.

CDR3 bases: TGTGCCAGCAGTTCCTCCCGGGGGCGGATCTCCTACACCTTC. As protein: CASSSSRGRISYTF. The chain links TRBV28 to TRBJ1-2, with a possible D match to TRBD1 (6 bases). Trimming took off 4 bases at V and 10 bases at J, with 19 bases between the two ends. Germline-derived CDR1 and CDR2 are MDHEN and SYDVKM. The CDR3 is 14 amino acids.

The chain recombines TRBV10-3 with TRBJ1-1; D is uncertain. Germline V gene lookup returns CDR1 ENHRY and CDR2 SYGVKD. Trimming removed 0 bases at V and 5 bases at J, with 4 bases between. The CDR3 runs to 12 residues. CDR3 in amino acids: CAISESGTEAFF. The CDR3 DNA follows: TGTGCCATCAGTGAGTCAGGGACTGAAGCTTTCTTT.

The chain has TRBV24-1 and TRBJ1-2; 9 bases align to TRBD1. Germline CDR1 and CDR2: KGHDR and SFDVKD. After removal of 7 bases from V and 1 base from J, the junction contained 3 bases not matched to a gene. The CDR3 totals 14 residues. The CDR3 DNA sequence: TGTGCCACCAGCACAGGGGGCGGTAACTATGGCTACACCTTC. It is translated as CATSTGGGNYGYTF.

The V and J genes are TRBV15 and TRBJ2-2; D remains unclear. Germline V lookup: CDR1 LNHNV, CDR2 YYDKDF (reference sequence). The V and J ends lost 0 bases and 1 base respectively, with 12 bases between them. The CDR3 consists of 17 residues. Here the CDR3 reads CATSRDLLRQNTGELFF. CDR3 in DNA: TGTGCCACCAGCAGAGATTTGTTACGCCAGAACACCGGGGAGCTGTTTTTT.

This chain links TRBV7-9 with TRBJ2-5, with a possible D match to TRBD1 (6 bases). Germline V gene sequence: CDR1 SEHNR, CDR2 FQNEAQ (reference sequence). V was clipped by 3 bases and J by 5 bases, with 16 bases between them. CDR3 size: 15 residues. The CDR3 loop reads CASSLTTGKRETQYF. In DNA form, the CDR3 reads TGTGCCAGCAGCTTGACCACAGGGAAACGGGAGACCCAGTACTTC.

This chain joins TRBV25-1 and TRBJ1-2; 8 bases align to TRBD1. There are 16 residues in the CDR3. The junction had 7 bases not matched to a gene; V was cut back by 2 bases and J by 2 bases. Germline V CDR1 and CDR2: MGHDK, SYGVNS. The CDR3 sequence: CASSEAGRTGNYGYTF. The CDR3 DNA sequence: TGTGCCAGCAGTGAAGCTGGTCGGACAGGGAACTATGGCTACACCTTC.

The chain uses TRBV6-2 or TRBV6-3 and TRBJ1-5; weak D call: TRBD1 (5 bases). The CDR3 is 14 amino acids. The V gene's germline CDR1 is MNHEY and CDR2 SVGEGT. Trimming pared 5 bases from V and 2 bases from J, leaving 10 bases between. Here the CDR3 DNA reads TGTGCCAGCAGTCCGACAGATCGCAATCAGCCCCAGCATTTT. Amino acid sequence: CASSPTDRNQPQHF.

The chain is built from TRBV7-9 and TRBJ2-1; D is undetermined. The V gene lost 4 bases and the J gene lost 13 bases, with 23 bases spanning the gap. Germline loops: CDR1 SEHNR, CDR2 FQNEAQ (reference sequence). The CDR3 sequence is 15 residues long. In DNA, the CDR3 is TGTGCCAGCAGCTCCCTACGGTCATCCCTCTTCACCCAGTTCTTC. Protein sequence: CASSSLRSSLFTQFF.